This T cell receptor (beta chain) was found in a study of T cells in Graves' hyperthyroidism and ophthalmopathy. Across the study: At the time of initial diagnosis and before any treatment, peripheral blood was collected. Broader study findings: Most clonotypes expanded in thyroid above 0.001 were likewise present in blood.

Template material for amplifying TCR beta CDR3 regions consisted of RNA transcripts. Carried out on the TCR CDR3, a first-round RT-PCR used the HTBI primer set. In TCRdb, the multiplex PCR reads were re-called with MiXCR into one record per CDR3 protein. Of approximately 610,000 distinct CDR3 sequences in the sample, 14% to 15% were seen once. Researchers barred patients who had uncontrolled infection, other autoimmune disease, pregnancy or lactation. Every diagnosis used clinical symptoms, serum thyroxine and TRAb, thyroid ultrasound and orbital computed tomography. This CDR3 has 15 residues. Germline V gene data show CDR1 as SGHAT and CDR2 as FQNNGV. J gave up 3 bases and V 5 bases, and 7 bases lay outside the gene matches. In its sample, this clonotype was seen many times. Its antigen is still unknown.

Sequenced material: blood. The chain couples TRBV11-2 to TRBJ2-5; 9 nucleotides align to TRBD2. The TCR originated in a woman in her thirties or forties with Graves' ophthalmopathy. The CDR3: CASSRLGGREETQYF. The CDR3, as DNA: TGTGCCAGCAGCCGCCTGGGCGGGAGGGAAGAGACCCAGTACTTC.